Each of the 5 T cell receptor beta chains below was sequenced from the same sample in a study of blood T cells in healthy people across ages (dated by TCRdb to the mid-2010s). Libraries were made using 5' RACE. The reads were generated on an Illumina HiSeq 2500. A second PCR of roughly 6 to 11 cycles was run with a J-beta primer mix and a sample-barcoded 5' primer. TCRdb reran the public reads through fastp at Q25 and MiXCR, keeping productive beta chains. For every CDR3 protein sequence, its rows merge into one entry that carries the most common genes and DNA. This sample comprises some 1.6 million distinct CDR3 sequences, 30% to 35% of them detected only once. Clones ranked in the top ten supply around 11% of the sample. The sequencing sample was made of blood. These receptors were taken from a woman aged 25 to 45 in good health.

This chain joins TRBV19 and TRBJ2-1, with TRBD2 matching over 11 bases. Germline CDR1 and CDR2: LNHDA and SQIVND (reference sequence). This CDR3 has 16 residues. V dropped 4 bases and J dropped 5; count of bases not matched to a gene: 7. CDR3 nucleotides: TGTGCCAGTAGTACCTCTAGCGGGAGGAGAAACAATGAGCAGTTCTTC. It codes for CASSTSSGRRNNEQFF. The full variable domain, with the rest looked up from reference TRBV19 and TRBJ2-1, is DGGITQSPKYLFRKEGQNVTLSCEQNLNHDAMYWYRQDPGQGLRLIYYSQIVNDFQKGDIAEGYSVSREKKESFPLTVTSAQKNPTAFYLCASSTSSGRRNNEQFFGPGTRLTVL.

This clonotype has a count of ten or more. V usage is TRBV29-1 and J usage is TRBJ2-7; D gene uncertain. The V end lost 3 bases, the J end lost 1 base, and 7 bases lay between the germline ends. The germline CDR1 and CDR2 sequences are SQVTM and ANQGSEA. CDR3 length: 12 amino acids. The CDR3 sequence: CSVDSGSYEQYF. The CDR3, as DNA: TGCAGCGTTGATTCCGGATCCTACGAGCAGTACTTC.

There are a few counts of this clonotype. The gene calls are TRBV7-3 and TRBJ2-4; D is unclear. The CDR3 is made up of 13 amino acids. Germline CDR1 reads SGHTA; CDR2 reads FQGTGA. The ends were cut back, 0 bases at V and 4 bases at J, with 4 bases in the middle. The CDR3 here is CASSLTGKNIQYF. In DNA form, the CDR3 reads TGTGCCAGCAGCTTAACAGGGAAAAACATTCAGTACTTC.

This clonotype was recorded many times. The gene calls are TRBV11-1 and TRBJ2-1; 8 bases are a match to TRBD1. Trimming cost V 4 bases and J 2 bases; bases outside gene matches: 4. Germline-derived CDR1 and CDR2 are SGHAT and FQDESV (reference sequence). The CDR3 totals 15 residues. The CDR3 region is CASSSAGGAYNEQFF. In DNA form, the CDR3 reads TGTGCCAGCAGCTCAGCAGGGGGCGCCTACAATGAGCAGTTCTTC.

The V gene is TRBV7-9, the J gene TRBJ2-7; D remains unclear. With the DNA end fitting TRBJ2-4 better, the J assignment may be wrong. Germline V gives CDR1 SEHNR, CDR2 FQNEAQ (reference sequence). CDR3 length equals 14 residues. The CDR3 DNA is TGTGCCAGCAGCTTAGATCCCCTGACCGGCATTCAGTACTTC. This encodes CASSLDPLTGIQYF.